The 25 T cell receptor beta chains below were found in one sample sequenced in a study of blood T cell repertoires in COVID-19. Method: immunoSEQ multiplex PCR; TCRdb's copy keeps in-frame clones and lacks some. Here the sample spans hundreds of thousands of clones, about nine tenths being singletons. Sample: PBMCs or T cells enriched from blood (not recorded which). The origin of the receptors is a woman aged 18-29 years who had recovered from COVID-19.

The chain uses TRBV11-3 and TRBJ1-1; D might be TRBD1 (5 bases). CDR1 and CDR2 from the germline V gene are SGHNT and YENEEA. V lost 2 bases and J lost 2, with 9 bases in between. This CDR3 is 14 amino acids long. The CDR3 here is CASSLRQGNTEAFF. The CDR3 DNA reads TGTGCCAGCAGCTTACGTCAGGGAAACACTGAAGCTTTCTTT.

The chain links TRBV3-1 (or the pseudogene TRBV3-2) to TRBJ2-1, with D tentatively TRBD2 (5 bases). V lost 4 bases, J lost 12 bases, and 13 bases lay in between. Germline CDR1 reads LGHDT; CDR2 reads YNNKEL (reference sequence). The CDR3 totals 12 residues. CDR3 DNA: TGTGCCAGCAGCCTTACTAGGGCTCCGCAGTTCTTC. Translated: CASSLTRAPQFF.

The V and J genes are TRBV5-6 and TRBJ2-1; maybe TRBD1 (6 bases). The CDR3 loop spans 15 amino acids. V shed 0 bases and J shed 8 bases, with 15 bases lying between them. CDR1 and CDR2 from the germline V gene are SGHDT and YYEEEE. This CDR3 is CASSLVVGRGDEQFF. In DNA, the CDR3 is TGTGCCAGCAGCTTGGTGGTGGGCAGGGGCGATGAGCAGTTCTTC.

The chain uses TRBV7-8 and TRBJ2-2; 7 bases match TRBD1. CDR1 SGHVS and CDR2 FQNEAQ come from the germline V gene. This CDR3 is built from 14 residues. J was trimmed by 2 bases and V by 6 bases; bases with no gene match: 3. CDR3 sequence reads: CASRDRVNTGELFF. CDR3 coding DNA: TGTGCCAGCAGAGACAGGGTAAACACCGGGGAGCTGTTTTTT.

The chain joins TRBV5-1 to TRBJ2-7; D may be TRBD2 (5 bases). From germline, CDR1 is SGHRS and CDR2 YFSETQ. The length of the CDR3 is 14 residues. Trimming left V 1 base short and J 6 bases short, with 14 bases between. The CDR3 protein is CASSLSVSGVEQYF. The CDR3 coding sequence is TGCGCCAGCAGCTTGAGTGTGTCCGGGGTCGAGCAGTACTTC.

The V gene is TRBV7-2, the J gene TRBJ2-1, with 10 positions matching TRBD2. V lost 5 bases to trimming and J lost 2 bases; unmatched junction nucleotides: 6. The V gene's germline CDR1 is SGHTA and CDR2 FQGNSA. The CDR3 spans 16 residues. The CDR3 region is CASSRLSGRAYNEQFF. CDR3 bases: TGTGCCAGCAGCCGTTTAAGCGGGAGGGCCTACAATGAGCAGTTCTTC. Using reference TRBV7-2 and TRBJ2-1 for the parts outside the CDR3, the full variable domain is GAGVSQSPSNKVTEKGKDVELRCDPISGHTALYWYRQSLGQGLEFLIYFQGNSAPDKSGLPSDRFSAERTGGSVSTLTIQRTQQEDSAVYLCASSRLSGRAYNEQFFGPGTRLTVL.

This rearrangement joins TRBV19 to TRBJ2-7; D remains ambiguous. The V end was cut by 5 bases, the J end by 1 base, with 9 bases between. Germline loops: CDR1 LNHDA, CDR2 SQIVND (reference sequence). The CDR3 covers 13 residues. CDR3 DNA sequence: TGTGCCAGTAGTTTTGCAGTTTCCTACGAGCAGTACTTC. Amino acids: CASSFAVSYEQYF.

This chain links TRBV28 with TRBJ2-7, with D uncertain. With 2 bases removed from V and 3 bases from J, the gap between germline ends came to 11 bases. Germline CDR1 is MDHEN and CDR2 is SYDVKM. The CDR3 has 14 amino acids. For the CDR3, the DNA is TGTGCCAGCAGTTTACTCGAGTCGAACTACGAGCAGTACTTC. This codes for CASSLLESNYEQYF.

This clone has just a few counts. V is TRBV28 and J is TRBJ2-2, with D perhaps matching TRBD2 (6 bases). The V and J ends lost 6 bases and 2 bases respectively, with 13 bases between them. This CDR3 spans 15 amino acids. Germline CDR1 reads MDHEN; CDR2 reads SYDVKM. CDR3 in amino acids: CASRYGTDNTGELFF. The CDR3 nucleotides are TGTGCCAGCAGGTACGGGACTGACAACACCGGGGAGCTGTTTTTT.

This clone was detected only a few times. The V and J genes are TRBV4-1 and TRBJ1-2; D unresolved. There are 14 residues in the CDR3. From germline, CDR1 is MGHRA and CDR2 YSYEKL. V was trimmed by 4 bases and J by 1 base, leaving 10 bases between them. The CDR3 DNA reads TGCGCCAGCAGCCCAGCGGGAAATAACTATGGCTACACCTTC. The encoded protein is CASSPAGNNYGYTF.

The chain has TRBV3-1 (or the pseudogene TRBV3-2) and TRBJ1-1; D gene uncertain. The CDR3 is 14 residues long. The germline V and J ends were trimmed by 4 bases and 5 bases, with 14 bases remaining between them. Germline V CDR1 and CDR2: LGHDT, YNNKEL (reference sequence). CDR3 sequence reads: CASSRTTRGTEAFF. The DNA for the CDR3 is TGTGCCAGCAGCCGAACCACACGGGGAACTGAAGCTTTCTTT.

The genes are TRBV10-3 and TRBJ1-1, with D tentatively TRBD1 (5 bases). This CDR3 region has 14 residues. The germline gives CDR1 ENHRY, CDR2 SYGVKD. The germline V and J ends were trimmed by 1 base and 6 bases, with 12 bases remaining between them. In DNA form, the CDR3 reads TGTGCCATCAGTGAGTATGGGGGGGACGCTGAAGCTTTCTTT. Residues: CAISEYGGDAEAFF.

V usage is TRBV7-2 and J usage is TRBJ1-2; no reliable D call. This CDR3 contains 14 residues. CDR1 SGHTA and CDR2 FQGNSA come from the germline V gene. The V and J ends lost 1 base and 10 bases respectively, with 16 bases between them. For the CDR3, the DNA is TGTGCCAGCAGCTTAGGAAGTATCGGTGCGCCCTACACCTTC. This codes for CASSLGSIGAPYTF.

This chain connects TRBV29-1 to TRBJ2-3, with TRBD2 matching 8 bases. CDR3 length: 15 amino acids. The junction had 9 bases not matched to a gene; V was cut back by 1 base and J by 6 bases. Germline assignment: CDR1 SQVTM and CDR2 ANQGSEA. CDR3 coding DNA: TGCAGCGTTGAAGGGGCGGGAGGACCAGGGGATACGCAGTATTTT. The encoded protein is CSVEGAGGPGDTQYF.

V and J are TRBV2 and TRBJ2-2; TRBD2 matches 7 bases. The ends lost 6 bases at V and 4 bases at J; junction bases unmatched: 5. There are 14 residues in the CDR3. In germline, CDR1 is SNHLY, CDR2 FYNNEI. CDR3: CASRGLVATGELFF. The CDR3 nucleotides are TGTGCCAGCAGAGGACTAGTTGCCACCGGGGAGCTGTTTTTT.

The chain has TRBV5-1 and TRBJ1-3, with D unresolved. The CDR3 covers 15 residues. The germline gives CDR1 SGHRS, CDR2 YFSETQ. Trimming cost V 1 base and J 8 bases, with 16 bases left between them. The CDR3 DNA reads TGCGCCAGCAGCTTGCGCGCGGGCTCTGGGGACACCATATATTTT. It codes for CASSLRAGSGDTIYF.

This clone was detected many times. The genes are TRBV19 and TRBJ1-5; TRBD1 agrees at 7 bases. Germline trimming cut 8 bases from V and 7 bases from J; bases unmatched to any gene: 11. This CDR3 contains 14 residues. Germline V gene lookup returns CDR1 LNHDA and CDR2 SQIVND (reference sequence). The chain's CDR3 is CASSLSTGWQPQHF. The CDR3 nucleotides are TGTGCCAGTTCACTCTCGACAGGGTGGCAGCCCCAGCATTTT.

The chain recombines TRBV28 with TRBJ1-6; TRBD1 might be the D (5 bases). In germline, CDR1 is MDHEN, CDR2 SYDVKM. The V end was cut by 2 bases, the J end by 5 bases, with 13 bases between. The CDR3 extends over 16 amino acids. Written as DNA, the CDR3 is TGTGCCAGCAGTTTAGCCAAAGGGGTAGATAATTCACCCCTCCACTTT. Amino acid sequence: CASSLAKGVDNSPLHF.

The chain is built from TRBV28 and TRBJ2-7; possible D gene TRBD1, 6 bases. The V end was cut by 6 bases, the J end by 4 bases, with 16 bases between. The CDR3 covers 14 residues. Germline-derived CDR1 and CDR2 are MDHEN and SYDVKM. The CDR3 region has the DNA TGTGCCAGCAGGACCGGGACACCCGAATACGAGCAGTACTTC. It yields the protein CASRTGTPEYEQYF.

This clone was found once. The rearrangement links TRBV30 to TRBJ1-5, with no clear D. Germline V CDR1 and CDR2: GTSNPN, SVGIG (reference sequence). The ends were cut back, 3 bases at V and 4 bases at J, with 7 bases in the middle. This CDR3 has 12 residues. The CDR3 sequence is CAWSQANQPQHF. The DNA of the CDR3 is TGTGCCTGGAGCCAGGCAAATCAGCCCCAGCATTTT.

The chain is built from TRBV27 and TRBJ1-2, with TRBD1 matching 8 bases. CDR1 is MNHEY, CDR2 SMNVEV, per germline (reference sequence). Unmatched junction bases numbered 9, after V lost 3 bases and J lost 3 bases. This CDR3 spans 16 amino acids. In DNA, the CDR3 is TGTGCCAGCAGTTTTAGTCGGCAGGGGGCCTACTATGGCTACACCTTC. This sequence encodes CASSFSRQGAYYGYTF.

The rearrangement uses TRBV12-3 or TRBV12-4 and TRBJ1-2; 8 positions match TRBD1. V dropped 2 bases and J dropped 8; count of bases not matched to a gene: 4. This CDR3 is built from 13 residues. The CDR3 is CASSLPRGLGYTF. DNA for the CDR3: TGTGCCAGCAGTTTACCCAGGGGGCTGGGCTACACCTTC.

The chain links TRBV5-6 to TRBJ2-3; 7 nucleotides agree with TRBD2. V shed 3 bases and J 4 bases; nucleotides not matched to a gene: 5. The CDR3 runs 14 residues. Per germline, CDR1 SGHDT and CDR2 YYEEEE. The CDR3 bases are TGTGCCAGCAGCTCCGGGGGAGGGGCAGATACGCAGTATTTT. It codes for CASSSGGGADTQYF.

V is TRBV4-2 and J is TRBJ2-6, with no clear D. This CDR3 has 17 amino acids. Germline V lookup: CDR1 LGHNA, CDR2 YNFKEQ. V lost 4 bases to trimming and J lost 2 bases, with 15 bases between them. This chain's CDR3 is CASSLEIRGAGANVLTF. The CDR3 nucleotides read TGTGCCAGCAGCCTTGAAATCCGAGGTGCTGGGGCCAACGTCCTGACTTTC.

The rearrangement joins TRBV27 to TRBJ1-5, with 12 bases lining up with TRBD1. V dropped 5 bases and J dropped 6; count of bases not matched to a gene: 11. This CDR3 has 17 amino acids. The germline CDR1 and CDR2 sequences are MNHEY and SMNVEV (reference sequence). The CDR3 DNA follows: TGTGCCAGCAGTCCGACTGGGACAGGGGGCGTCGGTCAGCCCCAGCATTTT. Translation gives CASSPTGTGGVGQPQHF.